The next 9 T cell receptor beta chains were all read from a single sample in a study of blood T cells in healthy people across ages. Primers used in a second PCR of about 7 to 11 cycles were a sample-barcoded 5' primer and a J-beta primer mix. One entry per CDR3 protein results from TCRdb running MiXCR on the 5' RACE reads. The sample contains hundreds of thousands of distinct CDR3 sequences, roughly 60% of which appear only once. Sequencing was carried out using blood. The source is a man between 25 and 39 years old in good health.

V gene TRBV11-2 combines with J gene TRBJ2-5; D is possibly TRBD1 or TRBD2 (5 bases each). The CDR3 is 14 amino acids. Trimming took off 5 bases at V and 11 bases at J, with 21 bases between the two ends. CDR1 and CDR2 (germline): SGHAT, FQNNGV. This CDR3 is CASSASPGTYVQYF. Here the CDR3 DNA reads TGTGCCAGCAGCGCAAGCCCAGGGACCTACGTGCAGTACTTC.

V and J are TRBV6-5 and TRBJ2-7; D uncertain. Germline assignment: CDR1 MNHEY and CDR2 SVGAGI. V was clipped by 0 bases and J by 4 bases, with 16 bases between them. The CDR3 is made up of 16 amino acids. In nucleotides, the CDR3 is TGTGCCAGCAGTTACTCGAAAGGTTATACCGTGTACGAGCAGTACTTC. Its translation: CASSYSKGYTVYEQYF.

The genes are TRBV10-3 and TRBJ1-2; D remains ambiguous. Trimming removed 3 bases from V and 6 bases from J, with 11 bases in between. The germline gives CDR1 ENHRY, CDR2 SYGVKD. The CDR3 spans 13 residues. The CDR3 loop reads CAISDGGLDGYTF. The CDR3 DNA is TGTGCCATCAGTGACGGAGGTTTGGATGGCTACACCTTC.

V usage is TRBV27 and J usage is TRBJ2-4, with 10 bases identical to TRBD2. Germline assignment: CDR1 MNHEY and CDR2 SMNVEV (reference sequence). CDR3 length: 15 residues. V was pared by 0 bases and J by 4 bases, with 0 bases of the junction left unmatched. CDR3 sequence: CASSLSTSGKNIQYF. The CDR3 coding sequence is TGTGCCAGCAGTTTATCGACTAGCGGGAAAAACATTCAGTACTTC.

V is TRBV2 and J is TRBJ2-1; 7 nucleotides agree with TRBD2. Germline assignment: CDR1 SNHLY and CDR2 FYNNEI. J was trimmed by 4 bases and V by 8 bases; bases with no gene match: 8. The CDR3 has 14 residues. CDR3 in amino acids: CASHPGTTYNEQFF. The CDR3 DNA is TGTGCCAGCCATCCTGGGACTACGTACAATGAGCAGTTCTTC.

This rearrangement joins TRBV11-1 to TRBJ2-5, with 8 bases that match TRBD1. V dropped 7 bases and J dropped 7; count of bases not matched to a gene: 17. CDR1 is SGHAT, CDR2 FQDESV, per germline (reference sequence). The length of the CDR3 is 16 residues. The CDR3 sequence: CASTLDQRTGSATQYF. Written as DNA, the CDR3 is TGTGCCAGCACCTTGGACCAAAGGACAGGGTCGGCGACCCAGTACTTC.

The rearrangement links TRBV29-1 to TRBJ1-1, with unresolved D. Germline V gene data show CDR1 as SQVTM and CDR2 as ANQGSEA. V lost 4 bases and J lost 4, with 13 bases in between. This CDR3 is built from 13 residues. The CDR3 bases are TGCAGCGTTGTGGAGGCCATCGGCACTGAAGCTTTCTTT. The encoded protein is CSVVEAIGTEAFF.

CDR3 nucleotide sequence: TGCAGTGCTAGAAGGGCCCTGCTCACTGAAGCTTTCTTT. It is translated as CSARRALLTEAFF. V and J are TRBV20-1 and TRBJ1-1; D is unclear. This CDR3 has 13 amino acids. Trimming stripped 2 bases from V and 4 bases from J, with 11 bases between. CDR1 and CDR2 (germline): DFQATT, SNEGSKA (reference sequence).

Worth noting for this clonotype: One end of the junction fails to match germline, which may point to a read error. The chain recombines TRBV6-2 or TRBV6-3 with TRBJ2-1; 7 bases align to TRBD2. Germline CDR1 and CDR2: MNHEY and SVGEGT. The length of the CDR3 is 15 residues. The CDR3 DNA sequence: TGTGCCAGCATCAATCCCGGACTAGTGTACAATGGGCAGTTCTTC. It translates to CASINPGLVYNGQFF.